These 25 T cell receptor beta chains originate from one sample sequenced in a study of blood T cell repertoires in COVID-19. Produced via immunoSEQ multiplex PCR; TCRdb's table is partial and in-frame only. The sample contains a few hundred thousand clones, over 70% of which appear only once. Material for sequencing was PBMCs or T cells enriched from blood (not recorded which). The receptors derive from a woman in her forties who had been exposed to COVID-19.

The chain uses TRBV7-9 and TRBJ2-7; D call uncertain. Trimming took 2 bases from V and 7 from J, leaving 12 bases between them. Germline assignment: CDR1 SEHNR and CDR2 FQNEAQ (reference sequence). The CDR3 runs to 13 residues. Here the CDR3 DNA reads TGTGCCAGCAGCTTACAGGAAGCACAAGAGCAGTACTTC. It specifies CASSLQEAQEQYF.

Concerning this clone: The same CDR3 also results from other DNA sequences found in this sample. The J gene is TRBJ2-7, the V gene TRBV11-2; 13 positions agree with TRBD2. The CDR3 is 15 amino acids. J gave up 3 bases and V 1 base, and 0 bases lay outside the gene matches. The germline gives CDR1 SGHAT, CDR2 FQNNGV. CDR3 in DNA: TGTGCCAGCAGCTTAGGACTAGCGGGAGGCTACGAGCAGTACGTC. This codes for CASSLGLAGGYEQYV.

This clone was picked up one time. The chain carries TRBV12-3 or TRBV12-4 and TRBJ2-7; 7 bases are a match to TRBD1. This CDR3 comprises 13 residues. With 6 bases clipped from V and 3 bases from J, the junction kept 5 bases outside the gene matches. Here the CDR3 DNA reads TGTGCCAGCAGGACCCGGGACAGCTACGAGCAGTACTTC. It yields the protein CASRTRDSYEQYF.

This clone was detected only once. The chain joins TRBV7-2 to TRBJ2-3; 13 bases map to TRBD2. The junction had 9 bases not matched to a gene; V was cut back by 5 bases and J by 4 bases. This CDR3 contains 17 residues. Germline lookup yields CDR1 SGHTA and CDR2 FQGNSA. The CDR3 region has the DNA TGTGCCAGCAGCCCCCGGACTAGCGGGAGCAGGGCAGATACGCAGTATTTT. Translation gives CASSPRTSGSRADTQYF.

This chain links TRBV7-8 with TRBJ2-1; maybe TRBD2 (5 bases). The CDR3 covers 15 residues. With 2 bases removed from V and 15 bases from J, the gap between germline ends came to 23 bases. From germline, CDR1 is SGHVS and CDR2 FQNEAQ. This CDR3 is CASSLMSQDWTQRFF. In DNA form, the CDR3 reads TGTGCCAGCAGCTTAATGTCGCAGGACTGGACGCAGAGGTTCTTC.

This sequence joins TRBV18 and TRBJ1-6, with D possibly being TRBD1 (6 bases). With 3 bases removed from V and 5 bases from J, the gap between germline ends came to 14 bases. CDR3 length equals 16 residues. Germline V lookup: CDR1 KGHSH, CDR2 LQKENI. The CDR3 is CASSPRAGDHNSPLHF. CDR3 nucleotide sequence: TGTGCCAGCTCACCCCGGGCAGGGGATCATAATTCACCCCTCCACTTT.

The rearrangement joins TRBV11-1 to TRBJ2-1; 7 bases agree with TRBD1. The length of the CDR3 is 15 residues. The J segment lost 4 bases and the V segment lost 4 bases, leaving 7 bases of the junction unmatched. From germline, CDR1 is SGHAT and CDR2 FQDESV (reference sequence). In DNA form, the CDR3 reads TGTGCCAGCAGCTCGGACAGGTCCCTTTACAATGAGCAGTTCTTC. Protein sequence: CASSSDRSLYNEQFF.

The CDR3 region is CASSEQPFLYGYTF. The CDR3 DNA is TGTGCCAGCAGCGAACAGCCTTTCCTCTATGGCTACACCTTC. This chain links TRBV9 with TRBJ1-2, with unresolved D. This CDR3 is built from 14 residues. From germline, CDR1 is SGDLS and CDR2 YYNGEE. Between the trimmed V and J ends, which lost 3 bases and 4 bases, there was a span of 13 bases.

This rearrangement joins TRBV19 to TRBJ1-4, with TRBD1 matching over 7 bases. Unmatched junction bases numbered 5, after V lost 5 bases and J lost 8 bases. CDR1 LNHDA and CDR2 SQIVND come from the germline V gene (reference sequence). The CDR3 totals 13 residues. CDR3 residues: CASSRDRDEKLFF. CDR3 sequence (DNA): TGTGCCAGTAGTCGCGACAGGGACGAAAAACTGTTTTTT. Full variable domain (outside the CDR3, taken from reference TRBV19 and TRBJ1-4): DGGITQSPKYLFRKEGQNVTLSCEQNLNHDAMYWYRQDPGQGLRLIYYSQIVNDFQKGDIAEGYSVSREKKESFPLTVTSAQKNPTAFYLCASSRDRDEKLFFGSGTQLSVL.

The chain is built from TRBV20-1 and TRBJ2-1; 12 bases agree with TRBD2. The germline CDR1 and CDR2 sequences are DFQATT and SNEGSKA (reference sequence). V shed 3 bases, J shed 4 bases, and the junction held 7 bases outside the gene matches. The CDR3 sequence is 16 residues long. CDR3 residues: CSASRLAGGHYNEQFF. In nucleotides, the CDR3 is TGCAGTGCTAGTAGGCTAGCGGGGGGGCATTACAATGAGCAGTTCTTC.

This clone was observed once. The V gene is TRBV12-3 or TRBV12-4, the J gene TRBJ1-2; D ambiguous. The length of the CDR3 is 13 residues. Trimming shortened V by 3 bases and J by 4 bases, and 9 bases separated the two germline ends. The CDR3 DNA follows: TGTGCCAGCAGTTTGGAGATACTCTATGGCTACACCTTC. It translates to CASSLEILYGYTF.

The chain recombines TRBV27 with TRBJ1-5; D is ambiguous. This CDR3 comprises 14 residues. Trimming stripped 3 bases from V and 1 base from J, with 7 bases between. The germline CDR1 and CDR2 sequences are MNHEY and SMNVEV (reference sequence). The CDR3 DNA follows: TGTGCCAGCAGTTTTCTTGGCAGCAATCAGCCCCAGCATTTT. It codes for CASSFLGSNQPQHF.

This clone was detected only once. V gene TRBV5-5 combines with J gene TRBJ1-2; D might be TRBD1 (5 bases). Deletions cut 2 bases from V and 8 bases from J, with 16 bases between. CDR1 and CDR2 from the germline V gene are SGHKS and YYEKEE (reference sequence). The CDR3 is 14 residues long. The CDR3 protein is CASSFPGGSTGYTF. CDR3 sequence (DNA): TGTGCCAGCAGCTTCCCGGGGGGTTCAACGGGCTACACCTTC.

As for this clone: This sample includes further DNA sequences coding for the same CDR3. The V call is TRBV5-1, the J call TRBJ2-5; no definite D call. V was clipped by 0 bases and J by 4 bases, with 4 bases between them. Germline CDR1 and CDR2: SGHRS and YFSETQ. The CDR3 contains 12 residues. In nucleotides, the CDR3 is TGCGCCAGCAGCTTGGCGGGAGAGACCCAGTACTTC. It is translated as CASSLAGETQYF.

The CDR3 sequence is CGGGPGVDEKLFF. The CDR3 DNA follows: TGCGGGGGTGGCCCAGGGGTAGATGAAAAACTGTTTTTT. J is TRBJ1-4 and V is TRBV29-1; a possible D gene is TRBD1 (6 bases). Looked up from germline, CDR1 is SQVTM and CDR2 is ANQGSEA. The CDR3 extends over 13 amino acids.

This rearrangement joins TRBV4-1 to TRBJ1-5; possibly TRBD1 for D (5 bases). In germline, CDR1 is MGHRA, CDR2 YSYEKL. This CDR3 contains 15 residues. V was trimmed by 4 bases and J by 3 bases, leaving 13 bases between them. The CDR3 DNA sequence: TGCGCCAGCAGCCCCTGGGCGGGGGTCAATCAGCCCCAGCATTTT. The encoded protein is CASSPWAGVNQPQHF.

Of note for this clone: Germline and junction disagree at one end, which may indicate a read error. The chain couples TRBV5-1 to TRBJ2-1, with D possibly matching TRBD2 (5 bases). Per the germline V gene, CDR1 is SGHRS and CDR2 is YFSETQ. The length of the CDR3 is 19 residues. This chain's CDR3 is CASSLDILGEISSYNEQFF. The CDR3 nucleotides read TGTGCCAGCAGCTTGGATATTCTCGGGGAAATTAGCTCCTACAATGAGCAGTTCTTC. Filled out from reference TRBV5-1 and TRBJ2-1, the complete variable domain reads KAGVTQTPRYLIKTRGQQVTLSCSPISGHRSVSWYQQTPGQGLQFLFEYFSETQRNKGNFPGRFSGRQFSNSRSEMNVSTLELGDSALYLCASSLDILGEISSYNEQFFGPGTRLTVL.

The CDR3, as DNA: TGTGCCAGCAGCTTTCAACAGGGGACGGGTGAAGCTTTCTTT. Encoded protein: CASSFQQGTGEAFF. This chain links TRBV7-2 with TRBJ1-1; 7 bases match TRBD1. CDR1 and CDR2 from the germline V gene are SGHTA and FQGNSA. The CDR3 has 14 amino acids. V gave up 3 bases and J gave up 7 bases; unmatched junction bases: 8.

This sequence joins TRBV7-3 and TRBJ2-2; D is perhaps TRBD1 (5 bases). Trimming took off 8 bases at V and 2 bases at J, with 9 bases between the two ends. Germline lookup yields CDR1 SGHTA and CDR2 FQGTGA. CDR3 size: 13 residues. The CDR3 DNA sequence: TGTGCCAGCCGTGACAGAAACACCGGGGAGCTGTTTTTT. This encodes CASRDRNTGELFF.

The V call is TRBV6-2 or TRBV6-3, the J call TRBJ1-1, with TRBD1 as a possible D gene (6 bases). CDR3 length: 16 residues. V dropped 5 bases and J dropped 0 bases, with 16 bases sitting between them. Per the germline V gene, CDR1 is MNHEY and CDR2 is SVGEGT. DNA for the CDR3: TGTGCCAGCAGTACCGACCACAGGGTCATGAACACTGAAGCTTTCTTT. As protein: CASSTDHRVMNTEAFF.

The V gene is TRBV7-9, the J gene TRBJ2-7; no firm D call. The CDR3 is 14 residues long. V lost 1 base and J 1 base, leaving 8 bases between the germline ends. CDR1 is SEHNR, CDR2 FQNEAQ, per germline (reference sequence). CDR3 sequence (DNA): TGTGCCAGCAGCTTAGTAGACACGTCCTACGAGCAGTACTTC. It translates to CASSLVDTSYEQYF.

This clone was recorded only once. The CDR3 protein is CASTTGLAGAYEQYF. The CDR3 DNA sequence: TGTGCCAGCACCACGGGACTAGCGGGGGCCTACGAGCAGTACTTC. The chain couples TRBV2 to TRBJ2-7; TRBD2 aligns across 14 bases. The trim removed 7 bases at V and 2 bases at J, leaving 4 bases unmatched. The germline V gene encodes CDR1 SNHLY and CDR2 FYNNEI. This CDR3 contains 15 residues.

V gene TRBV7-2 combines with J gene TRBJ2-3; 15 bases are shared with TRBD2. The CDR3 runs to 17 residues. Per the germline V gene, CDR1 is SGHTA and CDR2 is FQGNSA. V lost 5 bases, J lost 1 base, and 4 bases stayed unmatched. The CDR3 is CASSPGLAGGGTDTQYF. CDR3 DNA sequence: TGTGCCAGCAGCCCCGGACTAGCGGGAGGGGGCACAGATACGCAGTATTTT.

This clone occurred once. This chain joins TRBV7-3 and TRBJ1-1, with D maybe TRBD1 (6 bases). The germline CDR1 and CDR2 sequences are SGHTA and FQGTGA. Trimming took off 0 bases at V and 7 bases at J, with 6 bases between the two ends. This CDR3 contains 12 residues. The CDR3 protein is CASSLTGGEAFF. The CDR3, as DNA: TGTGCCAGCAGCTTAACAGGGGGTGAAGCTTTCTTT.

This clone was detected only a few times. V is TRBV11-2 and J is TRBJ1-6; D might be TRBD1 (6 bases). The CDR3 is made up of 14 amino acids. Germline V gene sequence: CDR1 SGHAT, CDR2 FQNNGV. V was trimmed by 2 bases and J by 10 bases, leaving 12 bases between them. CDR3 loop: CASSLLGAGSPLHF. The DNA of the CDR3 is TGTGCCAGCAGCTTACTGGGGGCGGGCTCACCCCTCCACTTT.